These 20 T cell receptor beta chains were all obtained from the same sample, sequenced in a study of shared clonotypes between healthy human individuals. Only in-frame clones appear in the TCRdb table, and some are missing; sequencing was by immunoSEQ multiplex PCR. Of approximately 980,000 clones in the sample, over 75% are singletons; the top ten hold approximately 1.5%. Specimen: memory CD4+ T cells sorted from blood. The subset: CD45RA-negative fraction. These TCRs come from a man aged 18 to 35 in good health.

CDR3 sequence reads: CASRTGQTQYF. The DNA for the CDR3 is TGTGCCAGCAGGACCGGGCAGACCCAGTACTTC. The rearrangement links TRBV2 to TRBJ2-5; no reliable D call. With 6 bases removed from V and 6 bases from J, the gap between germline ends came to 8 bases. CDR1 SNHLY and CDR2 FYNNEI come from the germline V gene. The CDR3 covers 11 residues. Using reference TRBV2 and TRBJ2-5 for the parts outside the CDR3, the full variable domain is EPEVTQTPSHQVTQMGQEVILRCVPISNHLYFYWYRQILGQKVEFLVSFYNNEISEKSEIFDDQFSVERPDGSNFTLKIRSTKLEDSAMYFCASRTGQTQYFGPGTRLLVL.

The chain has TRBV5-6 and TRBJ2-3; no firm D call. The length of the CDR3 is 11 residues. Germline V gene lookup returns CDR1 SGHDT and CDR2 YYEEEE. The germline V and J ends were trimmed by 3 bases and 8 bases, with 7 bases remaining between them. The CDR3 DNA reads as TGTGCCAGCAGCTCCTCGGCTACGCAGTATTTT. This encodes CASSSSATQYF. Complete variable domain (other parts from reference TRBV5-6 and TRBJ2-3): DAGVTQSPTHLIKTRGQQVTLRCSPKSGHDTVSWYQQALGQGPQFIFQYYEEEERQRGNFPDRFSGHQFPNYSSELNVNALLLGDSALYLCASSSSATQYFGPGTRLTVL.

The rearrangement links TRBV15 to TRBJ2-3; no definite D call. The CDR3 runs 15 residues. Germline V gene lookup returns CDR1 LNHNV and CDR2 YYDKDF (reference sequence). V was cut by 3 bases and J by 2 bases, with 12 bases left in between. CDR3 nucleotides: TGTGCCACCAGCAGTTTGCCGGGCCTCACAGATACGCAGTATTTT. Encoded protein: CATSSLPGLTDTQYF.

V is TRBV6-5 and J is TRBJ1-6; 8 nucleotides align to TRBD1. In germline, CDR1 is MNHEY, CDR2 SVGAGI. V dropped 5 bases and J dropped 9; count of bases not matched to a gene: 6. This CDR3 has 14 amino acids. This CDR3 is CASSQTGVGSPLHF. The CDR3 coding sequence is TGTGCCAGCAGTCAGACAGGGGTGGGTTCACCCCTCCACTTT.

The rearrangement links TRBV5-1 to TRBJ1-2; TRBD1 agrees at 7 bases. Per the germline V gene, CDR1 is SGHRS and CDR2 is YFSETQ. The CDR3 is made up of 14 amino acids. The junction had 10 bases not matched to a gene; V was cut back by 5 bases and J by 6 bases. The CDR3 spells CASRSDTGENGYTF. CDR3 nucleotides: TGCGCCAGCAGGTCAGATACAGGGGAGAATGGCTACACCTTC.

As for this clone: Other DNA sequences in this specimen translate into the identical CDR3. The chain uses TRBV6-5 and TRBJ2-5; the match to TRBD1 covers 7 bases. Germline trimming cut 5 bases from V and 1 base from J; bases unmatched to any gene: 1. Germline V gene data show CDR1 as MNHEY and CDR2 as SVGAGI. The CDR3 runs to 13 residues. The CDR3 DNA sequence: TGTGCCAGCAGTGGGACAGTCCAAGAGACCCAGTACTTC. Protein product: CASSGTVQETQYF.

The gene calls are TRBV5-1 and TRBJ2-3, with 10 nucleotides matching TRBD2. V dropped 4 bases and J dropped 4; count of bases not matched to a gene: 9. Germline V gene sequence: CDR1 SGHRS, CDR2 YFSETQ. CDR3 size: 16 residues. CDR3 in DNA: TGCGCCAGCAGCCGTTGGGTAGCGGGGGGTGCAGATACGCAGTATTTT. Amino acids: CASSRWVAGGADTQYF.

The sample holds a few counts of this clone. The chain joins TRBV30 to TRBJ2-7; D may be TRBD2 (6 bases). V lost 0 bases and J 7 bases, leaving 19 bases between the germline ends. The CDR3 sequence is 15 residues long. The germline gives CDR1 GTSNPN, CDR2 SVGIG (reference sequence). CDR3 sequence (DNA): TGTGCCTGGAGTGTACTACCCGCGGGGACGGGGGAGCAGTACTTC. The encoded protein is CAWSVLPAGTGEQYF. The entire variable domain, with the rest obtained from reference TRBV30 and TRBJ2-7, is as follows: SQTIHQWPATLVQPVGSPLSLECTVEGTSNPNLYWYRQAAGRGLQLLFYSVGIGQISSEVPQNLSASRPQDRQFILSSKKLLLSDSGFYLCAWSVLPAGTGEQYFGPGTRLTVT.

This clone has only a few counts. V usage is TRBV5-6 and J usage is TRBJ2-2, with no clear D. Per germline, CDR1 SGHDT and CDR2 YYEEEE. The CDR3 consists of 15 residues. The V end lost 4 bases, the J end lost 0 bases, and 10 bases lay between the germline ends. CDR3 sequence: CASSGFAPNTGELFF. CDR3 nucleotides: TGTGCCAGCAGCGGATTCGCGCCGAACACCGGGGAGCTGTTTTTT. Variable domain in full (rest from reference TRBV5-6 and TRBJ2-2): DAGVTQSPTHLIKTRGQQVTLRCSPKSGHDTVSWYQQALGQGPQFIFQYYEEEERQRGNFPDRFSGHQFPNYSSELNVNALLLGDSALYLCASSGFAPNTGELFFGEGSRLTVL.

This rearrangement joins TRBV30 to TRBJ2-5; D is perhaps TRBD1 (5 bases). The CDR3 spans 16 residues. Looked up from germline, CDR1 is GTSNPN and CDR2 is SVGIG (reference sequence). Trimming removed 2 bases at V and 2 bases at J, with 18 bases between. DNA of the CDR3: TGTGCCTGGAGTACCCCGCAGGGCGGCTCACAAGAGACCCAGTACTTC. This sequence encodes CAWSTPQGGSQETQYF.

V gene TRBV5-1 combines with J gene TRBJ2-7; 9 nucleotides line up with TRBD1. The CDR3 is 15 amino acids. Looked up from germline, CDR1 is SGHRS and CDR2 is YFSETQ. Trimming cost V 4 bases and J 5 bases; bases outside gene matches: 10. The CDR3 region is CASSTSGTGWHEQYF. The CDR3 DNA is TGCGCCAGCAGCACCTCCGGGACAGGGTGGCACGAGCAGTACTTC.

This clone was counted at least ten times. The chain carries TRBV30 and TRBJ1-2, with D possibly TRBD1 on 6 matching bases. The germline gives CDR1 GTSNPN, CDR2 SVGIG (reference sequence). Trimming stripped 4 bases from V and 4 bases from J, with 10 bases between. The CDR3 sequence is 12 residues long. DNA of the CDR3: TGTGCCTGGACCCGGGACATCTATGGCTACACCTTC. It specifies CAWTRDIYGYTF.

The chain links TRBV4-1 to TRBJ2-5; no definite D call. The CDR3 is 13 residues long. Trimming cost V 3 bases and J 5 bases, with 10 bases left between them. Germline V lookup: CDR1 MGHRA, CDR2 YSYEKL. This CDR3 is CASSQIVSETQYF. In DNA form, the CDR3 reads TGCGCCAGCAGCCAGATAGTATCTGAGACCCAGTACTTC.

Comments on this clone: The sample carries other DNA sequences with the same CDR3. This chain connects TRBV7-2 to TRBJ1-1; D call uncertain. Germline V gene lookup returns CDR1 SGHTA and CDR2 FQGNSA. The CDR3 runs to 13 residues. Trimming left V 5 bases short and J 0 bases short, with 7 bases between. The CDR3 nucleotides read TGTGCCAGCAGCCCAGGAATGAACACTGAAGCTTTCTTT. Protein: CASSPGMNTEAFF.

This clone was seen a few times. The J gene is TRBJ1-3, the V gene TRBV6-6; D is ambiguous. This CDR3 has 12 residues. V shed 8 bases and J shed 0 bases, with 5 bases lying between them. Germline values: CDR1 MNHNY, CDR2 SVGAGI (reference sequence). The CDR3: CASLRSGNTIYF. The CDR3 region has the DNA TGTGCCAGCCTACGCTCTGGAAACACCATATATTTT.

The chain is built from TRBV5-6 and TRBJ2-7, with D possibly matching TRBD2 (5 bases). Trimming took off 4 bases at V and 2 bases at J, with 19 bases between the two ends. The CDR3 loop spans 16 amino acids. The germline gives CDR1 SGHDT, CDR2 YYEEEE. The CDR3, as DNA: TGTGCCAGCAGCCCGAAGAGGGCAGGCCTAGCCTACGAGCAGTACTTC. As protein: CASSPKRAGLAYEQYF.

The rearrangement uses TRBV12-5 and TRBJ2-7; 11 bases match TRBD2. Germline values: CDR1 LGHNT, CDR2 FRNRAP. The CDR3 spans 17 residues. V shed 2 bases and J 1 base; nucleotides not matched to a gene: 7. CDR3 sequence reads: CASGLRTSGFESYEQYF. CDR3 coding DNA: TGTGCTAGTGGTTTGAGGACTAGCGGGTTCGAATCCTACGAGCAGTACTTC.

The V and J genes are TRBV5-1 and TRBJ1-3; tentatively, D is TRBD1 (6 bases). The V end lost 1 base, the J end lost 0 bases, and 11 bases lay between the germline ends. In germline, CDR1 is SGHRS, CDR2 YFSETQ. The CDR3 spans 16 residues. This CDR3 reads CASSLSGASSGNTIYF. The CDR3 DNA reads TGCGCCAGCAGCTTGTCAGGGGCTAGCTCTGGAAACACCATATATTTT.

The chain recombines TRBV30 with TRBJ1-6, with TRBD1 matching over 12 bases. The CDR3 is 14 amino acids. Trimming at V came to 8 bases and at J to 10 bases, leaving 9 bases not matched to a gene. Germline values: CDR1 GTSNPN, CDR2 SVGIG (reference sequence). The CDR3: CAATPGQGASPLHF. The CDR3 nucleotides are TGTGCCGCCACCCCGGGACAGGGGGCCTCACCCCTCCACTTT.

A word on this clone: The junction differs from germline at one of its ends, possibly a read error. The chain is built from TRBV7-7 and TRBJ2-7, with 8 nucleotides matching TRBD1. Germline V lookup: CDR1 SSHAT, CDR2 FNYEAQ (reference sequence). The CDR3 totals 13 residues. In DNA, the CDR3 is TGTGCTAGCAGCTTAGACAGGGGTAACGAGCAGTACTTC. This sequence encodes CASSLDRGNEQYF.